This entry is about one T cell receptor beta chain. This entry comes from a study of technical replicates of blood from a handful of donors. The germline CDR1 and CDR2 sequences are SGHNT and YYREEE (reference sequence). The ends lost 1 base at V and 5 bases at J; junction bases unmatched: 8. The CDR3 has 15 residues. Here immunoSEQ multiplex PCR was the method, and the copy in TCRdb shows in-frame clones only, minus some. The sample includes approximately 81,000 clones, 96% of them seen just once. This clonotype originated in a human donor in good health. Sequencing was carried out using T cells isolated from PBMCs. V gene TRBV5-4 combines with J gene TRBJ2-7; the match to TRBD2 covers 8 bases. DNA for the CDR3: TGTGCCAGCAGCTTGCTCAGCGGGAGAGGGAACGAGCAGTACTTC. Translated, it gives CASSLLSGRGNEQYF.